This T cell receptor (beta chain) is from a study of beta chain features in type 1 diabetes. Reverse transcribing all isolated RNA meant expressed TCRB transcripts were sequenced. TCRdb keeps only in-frame clones here, not all; method: immunoSEQ multiplex PCR. The table records some 160,000 clones, 6.5% to 10% of them present only once. Germline CDR1 is SGHNT and CDR2 is YYREEE (reference sequence). Trimming took 0 bases from V and 4 from J, leaving 7 bases between them. This CDR3 is built from 14 residues. The sample holds a few counts of this clone. Its cognate antigen is unknown. Overall study results and limits: Moderately but significantly shorter TCRB CDR3s were found in Type 1 diabetes patients in all four CD4+ subsets.

The clonotype comes from a woman aged 18 to 35 with type 1 diabetes. The sequencing sample was made of central memory CD4+ T cells from blood. The chain employs TRBV5-4 and TRBJ2-2; D call uncertain. The CDR3 sequence: CASSLDSGTGELFF. CDR3 bases: TGTGCCAGCAGCTTGGATTCCGGCACCGGGGAGCTGTTTTTT.